The following is a TCR beta chain sequence with its context. Profiled with immunoSEQ multiplex PCR; TCRdb holds only in-frame clones, not every one. The table lists 150,000 or so clones, nearly 80% of them singletons. CDR1 SGHDT and CDR2 YYEEEE come from the germline V gene. CDR3 length: 15 residues. The V gene end was trimmed by 1 base and the J gene end by 4 bases; junction bases not matched to a gene: 6. These data belong to a study of blood T cell repertoires in COVID-19. Participant ages covered roughly 18 to 89 years across about 22 US areas. The sample comprised PBMCs or T cells enriched from blood (not recorded which). This rearrangement joins TRBV5-6 to TRBJ2-3; 7 nucleotides line up with TRBD1. The TCR originated in a woman aged 45-60 years who had recovered from COVID-19. The CDR3 DNA is TGTGCCAGCAGCTTGCTGGGACAGCTGGCAGATACGCAGTATTTT. This encodes CASSLLGQLADTQYF.